The 4 T cell receptor beta chains below come from one sample, sequenced in a study of blood T cell repertoires in COVID-19. Profiled with immunoSEQ multiplex PCR; TCRdb holds only in-frame clones, not every one. The sample contains about 100,000 clones, roughly 90% of which appear only once. What was sequenced was peripheral blood. Receptors were obtained from a man younger than 45 in a cohort sampled during active COVID-19.

This clone has only one observation. The V and J genes are TRBV7-9 and TRBJ2-5; D might be TRBD1 (5 bases). The V gene lost 0 bases and the J gene lost 4 bases, with 15 bases spanning the gap. The CDR3 length is 16 residues. Germline V lookup: CDR1 SEHNR, CDR2 FQNEAQ (reference sequence). This CDR3 is CASSLAQQVVRETQYF. The CDR3 DNA reads as TGTGCCAGCAGCTTAGCGCAACAGGTGGTACGAGAGACCCAGTACTTC.

V and J are TRBV4-1 and TRBJ2-1; 7 bases line up with TRBD2. After removal of 4 bases from V and 6 bases from J, the junction contained 9 bases not matched to a gene. The V gene's germline CDR1 is MGHRA and CDR2 YSYEKL. The CDR3 contains 15 residues. CDR3 bases: TGCGCCAGCAGCCTTCTTGGCGGGGGTCCCAATGAGCAGTTCTTC. It specifies CASSLLGGGPNEQFF.

V usage is TRBV3-1 (or the pseudogene TRBV3-2) and J usage is TRBJ2-1, with D unresolved. Germline-derived CDR1 and CDR2 are LGHDT and YNNKEL (reference sequence). The CDR3 extends over 13 amino acids. Trimming removed 4 bases at V and 5 bases at J, with 9 bases between. The CDR3 bases are TGTGCCAGCAGCCCCTACTTCGACAATGAGCAGTTCTTC. Protein product: CASSPYFDNEQFF.

The chain is built from TRBV7-9 and TRBJ1-3; D is uncertain. Trimming took off 5 bases at V and 0 bases at J, with 11 bases between the two ends. CDR3 size: 15 residues. CDR1 and CDR2 from the germline V gene are SEHNR and FQNEAQ (reference sequence). The CDR3: CASSEIGSSGNTIYF. CDR3 sequence (DNA): TGTGCCAGCAGCGAAATTGGGAGCTCTGGAAACACCATATATTTT. Filled out from reference TRBV7-9 and TRBJ1-3, the complete variable domain reads DTGVSQNPRHKITKRGQNVTFRCDPISEHNRLYWYRQTLGQGPEFLTYFQNEAQLEKSRLLSDRFSAERPKGSFSTLEIQRTEQGDSAMYLCASSEIGSSGNTIYFGEGSWLTVV.